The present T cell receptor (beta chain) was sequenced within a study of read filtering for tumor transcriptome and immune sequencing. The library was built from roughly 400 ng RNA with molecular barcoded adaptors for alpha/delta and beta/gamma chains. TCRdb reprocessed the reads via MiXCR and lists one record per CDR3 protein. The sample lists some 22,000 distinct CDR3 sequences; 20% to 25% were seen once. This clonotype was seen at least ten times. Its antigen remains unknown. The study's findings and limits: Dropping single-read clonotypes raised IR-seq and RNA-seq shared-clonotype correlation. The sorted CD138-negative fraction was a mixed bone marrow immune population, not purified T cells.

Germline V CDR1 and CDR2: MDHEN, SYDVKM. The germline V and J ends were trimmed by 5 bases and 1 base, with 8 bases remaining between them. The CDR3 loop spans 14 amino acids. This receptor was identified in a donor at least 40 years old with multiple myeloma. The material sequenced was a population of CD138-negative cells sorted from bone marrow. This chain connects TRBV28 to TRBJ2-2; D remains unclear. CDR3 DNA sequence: TGTGCCAGCAGTATGGGTGAGAACACCGGGGAGCTGTTTTTT. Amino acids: CASSMGENTGELFF.